Listed below are T cell receptor beta chains from one sample, sequenced in a study of CD8+ T cells in alopecia areata. Clones were sequenced by immunoSEQ multiplex PCR, and TCRdb holds only the in-frame ones, with some missing. This sample has roughly 200,000 clones, with roughly 60% found just once. The source was CD4+ T cells sorted from blood, collected at week 0. Source of these receptors: a human donor with alopecia areata. The conserved cysteine and the conserved F or W are not part of the CDR3 here.

TRBJ2-3,TRBV11-2,ASSLAAPSTDTQY
TRBJ2-4,TRBV5-1,ASSPPTGGGNIQY
TRBJ2-2,TRBV29-1,SVSPRAGELF
TRBJ2-3,TRBV9,ASSVRLAGTDTQY
TRBJ2-6,TRBV25-1,ASSVRQGISGANVLT
TRBJ2-7,TRBV6-6,ASGIYEQY
TRBJ2-3,TRBV7-9,ASTSGLAGEGTQY
TRBJ1-2,TRBV29-1,SVPGQGAFGYT
TRBJ2-5,TRBV7-2,ASRSVGVQY
TRBJ1-5,TRBV2,ASSVEGNQPQH
TRBJ1-5,TRBV27,ASSLSRRNQPQH
TRBJ2-1,TRBV5-1,ASSLDGSPRLDNEQF